This T cell receptor beta chain was recovered during a study of molecular identifiers for immune sequencing clone quantification. Study as a whole: Across replicate runs, RNA obtained from about 21,000 or 97,000 naive CD8 cells was divided into five, with four undergoing sequencing.

TCRdb recomputed calls from the PCR reads with MiXCR, one row per CDR3 protein. The sample includes around 320,000 distinct CDR3 sequences, roughly 24% of them seen just once. On this clonotype itself: The antigen remains unidentified. This sequence may be a read error, since a much larger clone differs from it by one base. Since the CDR3 does not end with the conserved phenylalanine or tryptophan, this likely comes from a read error.

The CDR3 runs 13 residues. From germline, CDR1 is SGHDT and CDR2 YYEEEE. Deletions cut 0 bases from V and 5 bases from J, with 8 bases between. General study points: One cell's worth of spiked Jurkat TCR RNA was reportedly detectable among 1 million or so naive cells.

The receptor was isolated from a human donor in good health. Some libraries in this study had Jurkat cell RNA spiked in. The rearrangement uses TRBV5-6 and TRBJ1-1; maybe TRBD1 (5 bases). Input material: naive CD8+ T cells from blood, with Jurkat cell RNA spiked in. Subset given: FACS-sorted CD8+CD4-CCR7+CD45RA+ naive T cells. CDR3 nucleotides: TGTGCCAGCAGCTTGGGGGACGTAACTGAAGCTTTCTAT. This codes for CASSLGDVTEAFY.